The 17 T cell receptor beta chains listed next were all sequenced from one sample in a study of T cell responses to AZD1222 COVID-19 vaccine. Using immunoSEQ multiplex PCR, the repertoire was profiled, and TCRdb retains in-frame clones only, with some absent. The table has about 120,000 clones, around 87% seen once. The sequencing used peripheral blood, collected on day 0 of AZD1222 vaccination. These receptors originate from an adult in good health.

This clone has only a few counts. The V and J genes are TRBV27 and TRBJ1-1; no reliable D call. The CDR3 covers 13 residues. V dropped 7 bases and J dropped 5 bases, with 14 bases sitting between them. Germline V gene lookup returns CDR1 MNHEY and CDR2 SMNVEV (reference sequence). This CDR3 reads CASTPARSTEAFF. Written as DNA, the CDR3 is TGTGCCAGCACACCAGCGAGGAGTACTGAAGCTTTCTTT.

The J gene is TRBJ1-2, the V gene TRBV3-1 (or the pseudogene TRBV3-2); D possibly corresponds to TRBD1 (6 bases). The germline CDR1 and CDR2 sequences are LGHDT and YNNKEL (reference sequence). The CDR3 consists of 18 residues. V was cut by 0 bases and J by 3 bases, with 20 bases left in between. The CDR3 DNA follows: TGTGCCAGCAGCCAAGATCCCAGATGTGGGGGGCTTTACTATGGCTACACCTTC. Amino acid sequence: CASSQDPRCGGLYYGYTF.

The rearrangement links TRBV6-5 to TRBJ1-2; 7 bases agree with TRBD1. Germline-derived CDR1 and CDR2 are MNHEY and SVGAGI. The CDR3 spans 12 residues. The ends lost 6 bases at V and 6 bases at J; junction bases unmatched: 4. CDR3 residues: CASSQGVHGYTF. DNA of the CDR3: TGTGCCAGCAGCCAGGGGGTACATGGCTACACCTTC.

This rearrangement joins TRBV2 to TRBJ1-1; the D gene is possibly TRBD1 (5 bases). From germline, CDR1 is SNHLY and CDR2 FYNNEI. The CDR3 is 12 residues long. The germline V and J ends were trimmed by 6 bases and 8 bases, with 13 bases remaining between them. The CDR3 region has the DNA TGTGCCAGCAGGGACTTGGGGGGAGAAGCTTTCTTT. It codes for CASRDLGGEAFF.

The chain has TRBV9 and TRBJ1-2; D perhaps matches TRBD1 (5 bases). V lost 3 bases and J lost 5, with 14 bases in between. The germline V gene has CDR1 SGDLS and CDR2 YYNGEE. The CDR3 covers 14 residues. CDR3 DNA sequence: TGTGCCAGCAGCGGCCGGGACGGTGGGTATGGCTACACCTTC. As protein: CASSGRDGGYGYTF.

There are a few counts of this clone. The V gene is TRBV5-1, the J gene TRBJ2-5; 11 positions match TRBD1. Trimming cost V 4 bases and J 0 bases; bases outside gene matches: 5. CDR3 length: 16 amino acids. Germline V lookup: CDR1 SGHRS, CDR2 YFSETQ. CDR3 sequence (DNA): TGCGCCAGCAGCGCCGGGACAGGGGGGTACCAAGAGACCCAGTACTTC. Protein: CASSAGTGGYQETQYF.

The chain couples TRBV7-9 to TRBJ2-5; D is ambiguous. V was trimmed by 3 bases and J by 5 bases, leaving 1 base between them. CDR1 and CDR2 from the germline V gene are SEHNR and FQNEAQ (reference sequence). The CDR3 totals 10 residues. The CDR3 sequence is CASSLETQYF. CDR3 coding DNA: TGTGCCAGCAGCTTGGAGACCCAGTACTTC.

The chain joins TRBV6-6 to TRBJ2-5; the match to TRBD2 covers 14 bases. CDR1 and CDR2 from the germline V gene are MNHNY and SVGAGI (reference sequence). Trimming cost V 6 bases and J 5 bases; bases outside gene matches: 8. The CDR3 loop spans 16 amino acids. CDR3 sequence: CASSIGLAGGEETQYF. The DNA of the CDR3 is TGTGCCAGCAGCATCGGACTAGCGGGGGGTGAGGAGACCCAGTACTTC.

This clone was observed a few times. The gene calls are TRBV4-2 and TRBJ2-1, with 16 bases lining up with TRBD2. The germline CDR1 and CDR2 sequences are LGHNA and YNFKEQ. The CDR3 has 17 residues. J lost 6 bases, V lost 3 bases, and 5 bases had no gene match. The CDR3 here is CASSQPGLAGGGNEQFF. CDR3 nucleotide sequence: TGTGCCAGCAGCCAGCCGGGACTAGCGGGAGGGGGCAATGAGCAGTTCTTC.

The gene calls are TRBV12-3 or TRBV12-4 and TRBJ1-1, with D uncertain. V was cut by 5 bases and J by 2 bases, with 9 bases left in between. The CDR3 spans 13 residues. The CDR3 spells CASSPHSNTEAFF. DNA for the CDR3: TGTGCCAGCAGTCCCCATTCTAACACTGAAGCTTTCTTT.

In its sample, this clone was seen a few times. This chain links TRBV5-6 with TRBJ2-5; 7 bases map to TRBD1. V dropped 3 bases and J dropped 5; count of bases not matched to a gene: 7. CDR1 and CDR2 from the germline V gene are SGHDT and YYEEEE. This CDR3 has 14 residues. The CDR3 region is CASSYTGASETQYF. DNA of the CDR3: TGTGCCAGCAGCTATACAGGGGCTAGCGAGACCCAGTACTTC.

This clone came up once. The V and J genes are TRBV7-3 and TRBJ1-2; perhaps TRBD1 as D (5 bases). V gave up 0 bases and J gave up 8 bases, with 10 bases separating them. There are 13 residues in the CDR3. Per germline, CDR1 SGHTA and CDR2 FQGTGA. The CDR3 loop reads CASSLTGEDGYTF. CDR3 bases: TGTGCCAGCAGCTTAACAGGGGAGGACGGCTACACCTTC. The variable domain in full, with the rest retrieved from reference TRBV7-3 and TRBJ1-2, is GAGVSQTPSNKVTEKGKYVELRCDPISGHTALYWYRQSLGQGPEFLIYFQGTGAADDSGLPNDRFFAVRPEGSVSTLKIQRTERGDSAVYLCASSLTGEDGYTFGSGTRLTVV.

The V gene is TRBV5-5, the J gene TRBJ2-2; D may be TRBD2 (6 bases). Germline assignment: CDR1 SGHKS and CDR2 YYEKEE (reference sequence). This CDR3 comprises 16 residues. Trimming stripped 2 bases from V and 0 bases from J, with 11 bases between. CDR3 loop: CASSFWGRTNTGELFF. The CDR3 DNA sequence: TGTGCCAGCAGCTTTTGGGGGAGGACGAACACCGGGGAGCTGTTTTTT.

V is TRBV9 and J is TRBJ2-1, with 7 bases matching TRBD1. Germline V gene lookup returns CDR1 SGDLS and CDR2 YYNGEE. The junction had 3 bases not matched to a gene; V was cut back by 3 bases and J by 3 bases. The CDR3 runs to 14 residues. The CDR3 nucleotides read TGTGCCAGCAGCGACAGGGGTATCTACAATGAGCAGTTCTTC. Protein: CASSDRGIYNEQFF.

This clone is a singleton in its sample. The chain employs TRBV7-3 and TRBJ2-7, with D unresolved. Germline CDR1 and CDR2: SGHTA and FQGTGA. The V end was cut by 4 bases, the J end by 0 bases, with 10 bases between. The CDR3 is 14 residues long. CDR3 DNA: TGTGCCAGCAGCTCTACTGGGGACTCCTACGAGCAGTACTTC. Translation gives CASSSTGDSYEQYF.

The chain couples TRBV29-1 to TRBJ2-7; 8 positions agree with TRBD1. CDR3 size: 13 residues. V lost 3 bases and J lost 7; bases outside the gene matches: 8. Germline CDR1 and CDR2: SQVTM and ANQGSEA. CDR3 region: CSVELDRVREQYF. CDR3 DNA: TGCAGCGTTGAGCTGGACAGGGTGAGGGAGCAGTACTTC.

The chain links TRBV7-9 to TRBJ2-3; tentatively, D is TRBD2 (5 bases). Germline CDR1 SEHNR, CDR2 FQNEAQ (reference sequence). Trimming shortened V by 1 base and J by 0 bases, and 8 bases separated the two germline ends. The CDR3 consists of 15 residues. The CDR3 coding sequence is TGTGCCAGCAGCTTAGGGACTGGAAGCACAGATACGCAGTATTTT. Amino acid sequence: CASSLGTGSTDTQYF.